The subject of this entry is one TCR beta chain. The data are from a study of cytomegalovirus exposure and HLA in healthy donors. Sequencing was performed with immunoSEQ multiplex PCR; in TCRdb, only in-frame clones are kept and a portion is missing. This table has 120,000 or so clones, 85% to 90% appearing once. The CDR3 extends over 12 amino acids. Trimming removed 4 bases from V and 11 bases from J; junction bases left unmatched: 9. Germline-derived CDR1 and CDR2 are SQVTM and ANQGSEA. The origin of this receptor is a woman aged 18 to 35 in good health and CMV-seronegative. V is TRBV29-1 and J is TRBJ2-5, with 8 bases identical to TRBD1. What was sequenced was PBMCs. CDR3 in amino acids: CSVAGQGAPQYF. Here the CDR3 DNA reads TGCAGCGTTGCCGGGCAGGGGGCCCCGCAGTACTTC.